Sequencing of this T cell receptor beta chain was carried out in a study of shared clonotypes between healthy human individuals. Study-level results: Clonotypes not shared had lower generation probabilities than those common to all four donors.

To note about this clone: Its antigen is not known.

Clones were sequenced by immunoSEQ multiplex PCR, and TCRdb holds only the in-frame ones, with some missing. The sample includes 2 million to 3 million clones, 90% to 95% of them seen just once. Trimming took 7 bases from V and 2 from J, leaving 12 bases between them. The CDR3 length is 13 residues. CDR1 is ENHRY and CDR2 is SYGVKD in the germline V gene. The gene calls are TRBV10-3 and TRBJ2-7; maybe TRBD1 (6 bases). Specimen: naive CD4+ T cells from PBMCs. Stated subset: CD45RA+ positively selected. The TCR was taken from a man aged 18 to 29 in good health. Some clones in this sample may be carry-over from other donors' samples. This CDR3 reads CAITKAGAYEQYF. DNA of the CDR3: TGTGCCATCACGAAGGCAGGGGCCTACGAGCAGTACTTC.